One sample yielded the 13 T cell receptor beta chains listed below, sequenced in a study of blood T cell repertoires in COVID-19. Data came from immunoSEQ multiplex PCR; TCRdb stores just in-frame clones and leaves some out. The sample shows over 200,000 clones, just over 85% of them seen only once. The sequenced sample consisted of peripheral blood. The source is a man between 18 and 35 years old with active or convalescent COVID-19.

This sequence joins TRBV5-4 and TRBJ2-2; 10 bases are shared with TRBD2. Losses at the gene ends were 3 bases for V and 5 bases for J; bases not matched to a gene: 7. This CDR3 spans 16 amino acids. Germline CDR1 and CDR2: SGHNT and YYREEE (reference sequence). The CDR3 DNA reads as TGTGCCAGCAGCTCGGCAACTAGCGGGATTACCGGGGAGCTGTTTTTT. Translating gives CASSSATSGITGELFF.

This clone was seen just once. The J gene is TRBJ1-5, the V gene TRBV7-9, with no clear D. This CDR3 has 12 residues. Trimming removed 4 bases from V and 4 bases from J, with 5 bases in between. The germline V gene encodes CDR1 SEHNR and CDR2 FQNEAQ (reference sequence). DNA for the CDR3: TGTGCCAGCAGCTCTTTTAATCAGCCCCAGCATTTT. This encodes CASSSFNQPQHF.

This clone was counted only a few times. The chain combines TRBV7-9 with TRBJ1-2; the D gene is possibly TRBD1 (5 bases). V dropped 1 base and J dropped 2 bases, with 17 bases sitting between them. Germline V gene lookup returns CDR1 SEHNR and CDR2 FQNEAQ (reference sequence). The CDR3 extends over 17 amino acids. The CDR3 sequence is CASSLDPSRGENYGYTF. Here the CDR3 DNA reads TGTGCCAGCAGCTTAGATCCCAGCCGGGGGGAGAACTATGGCTACACCTTC.

The chain combines TRBV6-1 with TRBJ2-1; D gene ambiguous. CDR3 length: 13 residues. The ends were cut back, 10 bases at V and 2 bases at J, with 12 bases in the middle. Per germline, CDR1 MNHNS and CDR2 SASEGT. The CDR3 region is CATSHQAYNEQFF. The CDR3 DNA is TGTGCCACCTCACATCAGGCCTACAATGAGCAGTTCTTC.

The V call is TRBV28, the J call TRBJ1-1; D possibly corresponds to TRBD1 (5 bases). V was shortened by 6 bases and J by 3 bases, with 11 bases between the two germline ends. The CDR3 is 13 amino acids. Germline CDR1 reads MDHEN; CDR2 reads SYDVKM. This CDR3 reads CASSGGTYTEAFF. Written as DNA, the CDR3 is TGTGCCAGCAGCGGGGGGACTTACACTGAAGCTTTCTTT.

In this sample, this clone turned up once. J is TRBJ2-7 and V is TRBV6-1, with D hard to call. CDR1 is MNHNS and CDR2 is SASEGT in the germline V gene. The CDR3 has 11 amino acids. CDR3 sequence: CASSEALAVVV. Written as DNA, the CDR3 is TGTGCCAGCAGTGAAGCGCTTGCGGTAGTAGTC.

The chain is built from TRBV10-1 and TRBJ1-1; 7 bases match TRBD1. V shed 5 bases, J shed 0 bases, and the junction held 3 bases outside the gene matches. This CDR3 comprises 14 residues. Germline V CDR1 and CDR2: WNHNN, SYGVQD (reference sequence). The CDR3 loop is CASSRQGMNTEAFF. The DNA of the CDR3 is TGCGCCAGCAGTCGACAGGGAATGAACACTGAAGCTTTCTTT.

Only one count was recorded for this clone. The rearrangement links TRBV7-9 to TRBJ1-2; a weak D match, TRBD1 (6 bases). Germline V gene lookup returns CDR1 SEHNR and CDR2 FQNEAQ (reference sequence). The CDR3 runs to 16 residues. V was trimmed by 1 base and J by 4 bases, leaving 16 bases between them. CDR3 DNA sequence: TGTGCCAGCAGCTTAGATGGGGTGGGGGCCTTCTATGGCTACACCTTC. Translation: CASSLDGVGAFYGYTF.

This clone was counted a single time. The chain employs TRBV5-1 and TRBJ1-1; perhaps TRBD1 as D (6 bases). The CDR3 loop spans 14 amino acids. Trimming took off 0 bases at V and 0 bases at J, with 6 bases between the two ends. Germline CDR1 is SGHRS and CDR2 is YFSETQ. The CDR3 DNA reads TGCGCCAGCAGCTTGGACAGGGTGAACACTGAAGCTTTCTTT. Its protein is CASSLDRVNTEAFF.

This rearrangement joins TRBV10-2 to TRBJ1-6, with D tentatively TRBD1 (6 bases). The CDR3 sequence is 14 residues long. Germline loops: CDR1 WSHSY, CDR2 SAAADI. The ends were cut back, 7 bases at V and 6 bases at J, with 13 bases in the middle. CDR3 DNA: TGCGCCAGCACGGGAGGACAGTTTAATTCACCCCTCCACTTT. Protein product: CASTGGQFNSPLHF.

The chain is built from TRBV7-6 and TRBJ2-1; the match to TRBD2 covers 10 bases. The CDR3 spans 21 residues. V was clipped by 5 bases and J by 2 bases; unmatched bases: 21. Germline V CDR1 and CDR2: SGHVS, FNYEAQ. The CDR3 region has the DNA TGTGCCAGCAGCCACCCGAAGCATGAGCGGGAGGGGCGCGCCCCCTACAATGAGCAGTTCTTC. This encodes CASSHPKHEREGRAPYNEQFF.

The genes are TRBV15 and TRBJ1-1; TRBD1 might be the D (6 bases). There are 16 residues in the CDR3. The V gene's germline CDR1 is LNHNV and CDR2 YYDKDF (reference sequence). The V and J ends lost 2 bases and 0 bases respectively, with 13 bases between them. The CDR3 sequence: CATSRPGADLNTEAFF. CDR3 DNA: TGTGCCACCAGCAGACCAGGGGCGGACTTGAACACTGAAGCTTTCTTT.

The chain employs TRBV4-3 and TRBJ1-1; D is possibly TRBD1 (5 bases). CDR1 is LGHNA, CDR2 YSLEER, per germline. V was shortened by 3 bases and J by 1 base, with 9 bases between the two germline ends. This CDR3 is built from 14 residues. The CDR3 nucleotides are TGCGCCAGCAGCCAGTATACAGGGAACACTGAAGCTTTCTTT. This codes for CASSQYTGNTEAFF.